The 7 T cell receptor beta chains listed next were all sequenced from one sample in a study of T cell responses to AZD1222 COVID-19 vaccine. Here immunoSEQ multiplex PCR was the method, and the copy in TCRdb shows in-frame clones only, minus some. The profile shows approximately 65,000 clones, around nine tenths of them singletons. Sequenced material: peripheral blood, taken on day 0 of AZD1222 vaccination. These receptors were taken from an adult in good health.

This clone occurred a few times. This chain joins TRBV6-5 and TRBJ2-7; 9 nucleotides line up with TRBD1. The CDR3 has 15 residues. Germline CDR1 is MNHEY and CDR2 is SVGAGI. J lost 3 bases, V lost 4 bases, and 7 bases had no gene match. The CDR3 region has the DNA TGTGCCAGCAGTTCCAGGACAGGGGTAGGCTACGAGCAGTACTTC. Encoded protein: CASSSRTGVGYEQYF.

The chain uses TRBV7-8 and TRBJ2-7, with TRBD1 identical over 7 bases. CDR1 SGHVS and CDR2 FQNEAQ come from the germline V gene. CDR3 length equals 12 residues. The J segment lost 3 bases and the V segment lost 6 bases, leaving 2 bases of the junction unmatched. The CDR3 loop reads CASRHRGYEQYF. CDR3 coding DNA: TGTGCCAGCAGACACAGGGGCTACGAGCAGTACTTC.

The gene calls are TRBV4-1 and TRBJ1-5, with D possibly being TRBD1 (5 bases). V gave up 2 bases and J gave up 3 bases, with 14 bases separating them. This CDR3 comprises 16 residues. CDR1 is MGHRA and CDR2 is YSYEKL in the germline V gene. The CDR3 DNA reads TGCGCCAGCAGCCAAAATCCAGGGATGAACAATCAGCCCCAGCATTTT. Protein product: CASSQNPGMNNQPQHF.

The chain recombines TRBV19 with TRBJ1-1, with 9 nucleotides matching TRBD1. The CDR3 length is 13 residues. V lost 9 bases and J lost 1; bases outside the gene matches: 3. CDR1 is LNHDA, CDR2 SQIVND, per germline (reference sequence). CDR3 nucleotide sequence: TGTGCCAGCAGACAGGGGGAGAACACTGAAGCTTTCTTT. Protein product: CASRQGENTEAFF.

This clone was counted a single time. The V and J genes are TRBV19 and TRBJ1-1; D uncertain. In germline, CDR1 is LNHDA, CDR2 SQIVND (reference sequence). V dropped 6 bases and J dropped 0 bases, with 5 bases sitting between them. This CDR3 has 12 residues. The CDR3: CASSPVNTEAFF. The CDR3 DNA reads as TGTGCCAGTAGCCCAGTGAACACTGAAGCTTTCTTT.

The chain is built from TRBV28 and TRBJ2-5, with 7 nucleotides matching TRBD2. Germline V gene sequence: CDR1 MDHEN, CDR2 SYDVKM. The V segment lost 1 base and the J segment 5 bases; nucleotides outside the gene matches: 4. This CDR3 comprises 14 residues. The CDR3 protein is CASSLSGGLETQYF. The CDR3 bases are TGTGCCAGCAGTTTATCGGGGGGTTTGGAGACCCAGTACTTC. Using reference TRBV28 and TRBJ2-5 for the parts outside the CDR3, the full variable domain is DVKVTQSSRYLVKRTGEKVFLECVQDMDHENMFWYRQDPGLGLRLIYFSYDVKMKEKGDIPEGYSVSREKKERFSLILESASTNQTSMYLCASSLSGGLETQYFGPGTRLLVL.

The CDR3 nucleotides are TGTGCTAGTGTTCCTGCCCCCTATGGTGGCTACACCTTC. Translation gives CASVPAPYGGYTF. The V and J genes are TRBV12-5 and TRBJ1-2; D call uncertain. Between the trimmed V and J ends, which lost 7 bases and 7 bases, there was a span of 16 bases. Germline loops: CDR1 LGHNT, CDR2 FRNRAP. The CDR3 extends over 13 amino acids.